The TCR beta chain under discussion was sequenced for a study of T cell changes during pregnancy in multiple sclerosis. Libraries were prepared by immunoSEQ multiplex PCR; TCRdb keeps only in-frame clonotypes and omits some of them. The data contain over 50,000 clones, around nine tenths of them singletons. The trim removed 4 bases at V and 7 bases at J, leaving 14 bases unmatched. Germline assignment: CDR1 SGHNT and CDR2 YYREEE (reference sequence). The CDR3 is 15 residues long. Sequenced sample: peripheral blood from another person, used as feeder cells. The rearrangement joins TRBV5-4 to TRBJ2-7; 7 bases are shared with TRBD1. The receptor comes from a human donor whose cells served as feeder cells for cultures in a pregnancy study. CDR3 sequence reads: CASSPAQGPYREQYF. The CDR3 DNA is TGTGCCAGCAGCCCGGCACAGGGGCCCTATCGGGAGCAGTACTTC.